This T cell receptor (beta chain) was observed in a study of PD-L1 blockade in urothelial cancer. About the study: Patients' atezolizumab regimen, 1,200 mg intravenously every 3 weeks, began in the mid-2010s. Patients with male sex and bladder-origin urothelial cancer accounted for about 90% of the 29 enrolled.

CDR1 and CDR2 from the germline V gene are SGHVS and FNYEAQ. This CDR3 is 16 amino acids long. J gave up 4 bases and V 2 bases, and 8 bases lay outside the gene matches. Each patient contributed between 1 and 8 total time points of blood mononuclear cells, pretreatment and during treatment. The data were produced by immunoSEQ multiplex PCR, yet TCRdb's version contains in-frame clones alone and is incomplete. This sample has over 65,000 clones; 84% occur once, and the top ten carry roughly 4.8%. Sequences were derived from PBMCs, sampled around atezolizumab (anti-PD-L1) treatment. The J gene is TRBJ2-1, the V gene TRBV7-6, with TRBD2 matching over 7 bases. The clonotype comes from a man between 65 and 85 years old with urothelial cancer. CDR3 residues: CASSLRSSGTYNEQFF. The CDR3 DNA reads TGTGCCAGCAGCTTAAGGTCCAGCGGGACTTACAATGAGCAGTTCTTC.